What follows are 20 T cell receptor beta chains derived from one specimen sequenced in a study of T cell responses to AZD1222 COVID-19 vaccine (dated by TCRdb to the early 2020s). The time point label, read with the paper, signifies: baseline before first vaccination. The sample's treatment or condition, from its label and the paper: meningococcal conjugate vaccine given as trial control. The library was prepared using the immunoSEQ multiplex PCR assay. Entries here come from immuneACCESS through TCRdb and include only in-frame sequences with V and J called. Some clones fail to appear in such tables; in the studies checked, an unresolved V gene covers under half of the shortfall, and the cause of the remainder is unknown. The table for this sample lists tens of thousands of clones; 85% of them were counted only once. The leading ten clones occupy approximately 20% of the sample. This sample comprised peripheral blood, obtained on day 0 of MenACWY control vaccination. The source is an adult in good health.

J is TRBJ1-4 and V is TRBV5-1, with 9 nucleotides matching TRBD1. The CDR3 extends over 17 amino acids. Germline CDR1 SGHRS, CDR2 YFSETQ. Germline trimming cut 0 bases from V and 4 bases from J; bases unmatched to any gene: 7. The CDR3: CASSLDRGRIINEKLFF. CDR3 coding DNA: TGCGCCAGCAGCTTGGACAGGGGGCGAATTATTAATGAAAAACTGTTTTTT.

The rearrangement uses TRBV14 and TRBJ2-3, with D possibly matching TRBD1 (5 bases). Germline CDR1 and CDR2: SGHDN and FVKESK. V lost 5 bases to trimming and J lost 2 bases, with 17 bases between them. CDR3 size: 16 residues. CDR3 in DNA: TGTGCCAGCAGCGCCGGAAAGGCCAGGGACACAGATACGCAGTATTTT. Protein product: CASSAGKARDTDTQYF.

The chain carries TRBV7-8 and TRBJ1-1; D may be TRBD1 (5 bases). The CDR3 is 15 residues long. Germline values: CDR1 SGHVS, CDR2 FQNEAQ. V lost 5 bases, J lost 1 base, and 14 bases lay in between. The CDR3 nucleotides are TGTGCCAGCAGCATATTCCCCGACAGGAACACTGAAGCTTTCTTT. Amino acid sequence: CASSIFPDRNTEAFF.

This sequence joins TRBV19 and TRBJ2-1, with TRBD2 identical over 12 bases. The CDR3 loop spans 19 amino acids. CDR1 is LNHDA, CDR2 SQIVND, per germline (reference sequence). With V trimmed by 2 bases and J by 4 bases, 12 bases remained unmatched. CDR3 sequence reads: CASSITQQTSGRLYNEQFF. Written as DNA, the CDR3 is TGTGCCAGTAGTATAACCCAGCAAACTAGCGGGAGGCTTTACAATGAGCAGTTCTTC. Looking up the rest from reference TRBV19 and TRBJ2-1 gives the full variable domain: DGGITQSPKYLFRKEGQNVTLSCEQNLNHDAMYWYRQDPGQGLRLIYYSQIVNDFQKGDIAEGYSVSREKKESFPLTVTSAQKNPTAFYLCASSITQQTSGRLYNEQFFGPGTRLTVL.

The rearrangement uses TRBV3-1 (or the pseudogene TRBV3-2) and TRBJ1-2; 8 bases are shared with TRBD1. The CDR3 extends over 14 amino acids. Germline V lookup: CDR1 LGHDT, CDR2 YNNKEL (reference sequence). With V trimmed by 4 bases and J by 3 bases, 4 bases remained unmatched. This CDR3 reads CASSPSGGDYGYTF. CDR3 DNA: TGTGCCAGCAGCCCCTCAGGGGGCGACTATGGCTACACCTTC.

This chain joins TRBV28 and TRBJ2-7; TRBD1 matches 9 bases. V shed 6 bases and J 5 bases; nucleotides not matched to a gene: 5. Germline CDR1 MDHEN, CDR2 SYDVKM. The CDR3 runs to 13 residues. As DNA, the CDR3 is TGTGCCAGCAGCCTGGACAGGGGCAACGAGCAGTACTTC. Translation: CASSLDRGNEQYF.

V usage is TRBV6-2 or TRBV6-3 and J usage is TRBJ2-5, with 8 bases fitting TRBD2. The CDR3 has 20 amino acids. CDR1 and CDR2 (germline): MNHEY, SVGEGT. The junction had 22 bases not matched to a gene; V was cut back by 2 bases and J by 5 bases. CDR3 nucleotides: TGTGCCAGCAGTTACCCCAATGTTGGGATAGCGGGATTATCGGTGGAGACCCAGTACTTC. Translating it yields CASSYPNVGIAGLSVETQYF.

The chain has TRBV6-5 and TRBJ2-7; D not resolved. This CDR3 contains 11 residues. Germline values: CDR1 MNHEY, CDR2 SVGAGI. Trimming cost V 5 bases and J 7 bases, with 9 bases left between them. This CDR3 is CASSRVGEQYF. Written as DNA, the CDR3 is TGTGCCAGCAGTCGGGTCGGTGAGCAGTACTTC.

The rearrangement links TRBV30 to TRBJ2-7; no reliable D call. In germline, CDR1 is GTSNPN, CDR2 SVGIG (reference sequence). V was pared by 0 bases and J by 7 bases, with 7 bases between. This CDR3 region has 11 residues. CDR3 sequence (DNA): TGTGCCTGGAGTGTGGTGGGGGAGCAGTACTTC. Residues: CAWSVVGEQYF.

V gene TRBV29-1 combines with J gene TRBJ1-2; possible D gene TRBD1, 5 bases. Trimming removed 3 bases at V and 4 bases at J, with 12 bases between. CDR1 is SQVTM and CDR2 is ANQGSEA in the germline V gene. CDR3 size: 13 residues. The CDR3 here is CSVDGQGGYGYTF. The CDR3 DNA reads TGCAGCGTTGACGGGCAGGGAGGCTATGGCTACACCTTC.

The rearrangement uses TRBV20-1 and TRBJ1-5; unclear D gene. Between the trimmed V and J ends, which lost 3 bases and 7 bases, there was a span of 19 bases. The CDR3 sequence is 15 residues long. Germline CDR1 is DFQATT and CDR2 is SNEGSKA (reference sequence). CDR3: CSASRPFGQRQPQHF. The CDR3, as DNA: TGCAGTGCTAGTCGTCCTTTCGGGCAGCGCCAGCCCCAGCATTTT.

The chain recombines TRBV6-2 or TRBV6-3 with TRBJ2-3, with TRBD2 matching over 7 bases. Germline CDR1 reads MNHEY; CDR2 reads SVGEGT. The CDR3 covers 19 residues. After removal of 0 bases from V and 2 bases from J, the junction contained 14 bases not matched to a gene. CDR3 nucleotide sequence: TGTGCCAGCAGTTACTCGACTAGCCTTACACCTTCTTTCACAGATACGCAGTATTTT. Protein sequence: CASSYSTSLTPSFTDTQYF.

The chain carries TRBV15 and TRBJ1-1, with 9 bases identical to TRBD1. There are 15 residues in the CDR3. Per germline, CDR1 LNHNV and CDR2 YYDKDF (reference sequence). Trimming removed 5 bases from V and 6 bases from J; junction bases left unmatched: 10. CDR3 sequence reads: CATSRQQGAAAEAFF. The CDR3 region has the DNA TGTGCCACCAGCCGCCAACAGGGGGCGGCCGCTGAAGCTTTCTTT.

The genes are TRBV21-1 and TRBJ1-3; the table's TRBD1 call for D was not verified on the DNA. TRBV21-1 is flagged as a pseudogene. The CDR3 sequence is 15 residues long. The CDR3 coding sequence is TGTGCCAGCAGCCCAACAGGGAAATCTGGAAACACCATATATTTT. Protein: CASSPTGKSGNTIYF.

The chain recombines TRBV5-8 with TRBJ2-1, with 8 bases lining up with TRBD2. The V segment lost 0 bases and the J segment 10 bases; nucleotides outside the gene matches: 9. Germline lookup yields CDR1 SGHTS and CDR2 YDEGEE. This CDR3 contains 15 residues. DNA for the CDR3: TGTGCCAGCAGCTTGGTGGTAGCGGGACCCAGGGAGCAGTTCTTC. As protein: CASSLVVAGPREQFF.

The chain employs TRBV30 and TRBJ2-7; D unclear. The V end lost 5 bases, the J end lost 6 bases, and 17 bases lay between the germline ends. Per germline, CDR1 GTSNPN and CDR2 SVGIG (reference sequence). This CDR3 contains 13 residues. CDR3 region: CAWARGTPREQYF. CDR3 in DNA: TGTGCCTGGGCACGTGGTACCCCTCGCGAGCAGTACTTC.

The rearrangement links TRBV5-1 to TRBJ2-3; 12 bases fit TRBD2. Germline lookup yields CDR1 SGHRS and CDR2 YFSETQ. Losses at the gene ends were 4 bases for V and 6 bases for J; bases not matched to a gene: 6. The CDR3 is 15 amino acids. In DNA form, the CDR3 reads TGCGCCAGCAGCCATCAACTAGCGGGAGGTGATACGCAGTATTTT. Residues: CASSHQLAGGDTQYF.

The V and J genes are TRBV7-2 and TRBJ2-7; D is possibly TRBD2 (6 bases). The CDR3 extends over 15 amino acids. The ends were cut back, 5 bases at V and 3 bases at J, with 17 bases in the middle. In germline, CDR1 is SGHTA, CDR2 FQGNSA. The CDR3 sequence: CASSPGFGSIYEQYF. DNA of the CDR3: TGTGCCAGCAGCCCGGGTTTCGGGAGCATCTACGAGCAGTACTTC.

This chain joins TRBV5-1 and TRBJ2-1; 10 nucleotides line up with TRBD2. With 4 bases clipped from V and 0 bases from J, the junction kept 7 bases outside the gene matches. This CDR3 is 17 amino acids long. Germline CDR1 SGHRS, CDR2 YFSETQ. For the CDR3, the DNA is TGCGCCAGCAGCGCCAGGACTAGCGGCAGCTCCTACAATGAGCAGTTCTTC. Encoded protein: CASSARTSGSSYNEQFF.

This chain links TRBV2 with TRBJ2-7; D assignment may be TRBD1 or TRBD2 (5 bases each). CDR1 is SNHLY and CDR2 is FYNNEI in the germline V gene. CDR3 size: 13 residues. Trimming removed 6 bases from V and 2 bases from J, with 11 bases in between. The CDR3 loop reads CASRRDGTYEQYF. The CDR3 bases are TGTGCCAGCAGGAGGGACGGAACCTACGAGCAGTACTTC.